This note documents a single T cell receptor (beta chain) sequence. This specimen comes from a study of neoadjuvant nivolumab and ipilimumab in lung cancer. Libraries were prepared by immunoSEQ multiplex PCR; TCRdb keeps only in-frame clonotypes and omits some of them. The sample holds about 19,000 clones, about 87% seen once. Germline V CDR1 and CDR2: MNHEY, SVGAGI. V was shortened by 6 bases and J by 1 base, with 8 bases between the two germline ends. This CDR3 comprises 13 residues. This TCR was recovered from an adult with non-small cell lung cancer. The J gene is TRBJ2-3, the V gene TRBV6-5; D not certain. Sequences were derived from peripheral blood, sampled before neoadjuvant nivolumab, alone or with ipilimumab. The CDR3 DNA follows: TGTGCCAGCAGAGGCCCTGGCACAGATACGCAGTATTTT. Protein sequence: CASRGPGTDTQYF.